The 29 T cell receptor beta chains in this list originate from one sample, sequenced in a study of blood T cell repertoires in COVID-19. Generated by immunoSEQ multiplex PCR, the TCRdb table keeps only in-frame clones and is missing some. The sample includes approximately 300,000 clones, 80% to 95% of them seen just once. Sample: peripheral blood. The receptor source for this set is a woman aged 25-40 years with COVID-19, enrolled during active disease.

The rearrangement uses TRBV28 and TRBJ2-3; 13 bases fit TRBD2. The CDR3 sequence is 17 residues long. Trimming took 3 bases from V and 0 from J; bases not matched to a gene: 3. CDR1 is MDHEN and CDR2 is SYDVKM in the germline V gene. CDR3 region: CASSFGLAGVSTDTQYF. The CDR3 region has the DNA TGTGCCAGCAGTTTTGGACTAGCGGGAGTCAGCACAGATACGCAGTATTTT.

The chain combines TRBV3-1 (or the pseudogene TRBV3-2) with TRBJ2-7; D call uncertain. Trimming shortened V by 2 bases and J by 5 bases, and 4 bases separated the two germline ends. Per germline, CDR1 LGHDT and CDR2 YNNKEL (reference sequence). The CDR3 is 11 amino acids. The CDR3 protein is CASSQQDEQYF. Here the CDR3 DNA reads TGTGCCAGCAGCCAACAGGACGAGCAGTACTTC.

The chain combines TRBV7-9 with TRBJ1-2; 9 positions match TRBD1. This CDR3 has 15 residues. CDR1 and CDR2 from the germline V gene are SEHNR and FQNEAQ (reference sequence). With 1 base clipped from V and 6 bases from J, the junction kept 6 bases outside the gene matches. Here the CDR3 reads CASSLGGQGSDGYTF. The CDR3 bases are TGTGCCAGCAGCTTAGGGGGACAGGGCAGCGATGGCTACACCTTC.

This chain joins TRBV5-4 and TRBJ2-1; TRBD2 is a possible D gene (6 bases). Germline V lookup: CDR1 SGHNT, CDR2 YYREEE (reference sequence). The CDR3 extends over 15 amino acids. Trimming shortened V by 4 bases and J by 2 bases, and 13 bases separated the two germline ends. CDR3 residues: CASSLQSGAYNEQFF. CDR3 sequence (DNA): TGTGCCAGCAGCCTCCAGTCGGGGGCCTACAATGAGCAGTTCTTC.

This chain uses TRBV11-1 with TRBJ1-1; no clear D gene. Looked up from germline, CDR1 is SGHAT and CDR2 is FQDESV (reference sequence). The CDR3 is 13 residues long. V shed 5 bases and J shed 11 bases, with 18 bases lying between them. For the CDR3, the DNA is TGTGCCAGCAGCCGGGGAGGCTTGGGAGCTGCTTTCTTT. It specifies CASSRGGLGAAFF.

This chain joins TRBV7-6 and TRBJ1-4, with D possibly TRBD1 on 6 matching bases. Germline V gene data show CDR1 as SGHVS and CDR2 as FNYEAQ. Trimming removed 1 base from V and 6 bases from J, with 18 bases in between. This CDR3 region has 17 residues. CDR3 loop: CASSLGTRGGFDEKLFF. The DNA of the CDR3 is TGTGCCAGCAGCTTAGGGACGAGAGGGGGTTTCGATGAAAAACTGTTTTTT.

This chain joins TRBV6-1 and TRBJ2-7, with a weak D call TRBD1 (6 bases). V was pared by 3 bases and J by 10 bases, with 16 bases between. The CDR3 has 13 amino acids. Per the germline V gene, CDR1 is MNHNS and CDR2 is SASEGT. CDR3 sequence reads: CASSDPDRNLQYF. CDR3 nucleotide sequence: TGTGCCAGCAGTGACCCGGACAGAAACCTTCAGTACTTC.

The chain couples TRBV2 to TRBJ2-1; unclear D gene. Germline V gene data show CDR1 as SNHLY and CDR2 as FYNNEI. The CDR3 contains 13 residues. V was pared by 6 bases and J by 3 bases, with 9 bases between. The DNA of the CDR3 is TGTGCCAGCAGATACGACAACTACAATGAGCAGTTCTTC. Encoded protein: CASRYDNYNEQFF.

The chain carries TRBV19 and TRBJ2-5; 9 bases are shared with TRBD2. V dropped 7 bases and J dropped 6; count of bases not matched to a gene: 9. The CDR3 runs to 14 residues. CDR1 is LNHDA, CDR2 SQIVND, per germline (reference sequence). The CDR3 nucleotides read TGTGCCAGTACTGGGACTAGCTCCGGGAAGACCCAGTACTTC. This sequence encodes CASTGTSSGKTQYF.

The CDR3 is CSVRTGTDTQYF. For the CDR3, the DNA is TGCAGCGTCAGGACAGGCACAGATACGCAGTATTTT. V and J are TRBV29-1 and TRBJ2-3; D might be TRBD1 (6 bases). The V end was cut by 6 bases, the J end by 1 base, with 8 bases between. Looked up from germline, CDR1 is SQVTM and CDR2 is ANQGSEA. CDR3 length: 12 residues.

V gene TRBV19 combines with J gene TRBJ2-1; 13 nucleotides align to TRBD2. Germline trimming cut 5 bases from V and 4 bases from J; bases unmatched to any gene: 5. The CDR3 has 16 amino acids. CDR1 is LNHDA, CDR2 SQIVND, per germline (reference sequence). The CDR3 loop is CASSLPGLAGYNEQFF. The CDR3 coding sequence is TGTGCCAGTAGTCTACCGGGACTAGCGGGGTACAATGAGCAGTTCTTC.

The chain is built from TRBV28 and TRBJ1-2; TRBD1 is a possible D gene (5 bases). The CDR3 runs 13 residues. Germline CDR1 is MDHEN and CDR2 is SYDVKM. Trimming took 2 bases from V and 7 from J, leaving 11 bases between them. CDR3 nucleotides: TGTGCCAGCAGTTTAGAGTCCAGGGCTGGCTACACCTTC. This encodes CASSLESRAGYTF.

This chain joins TRBV5-4 and TRBJ2-7; TRBD1 aligns across 9 bases. Trimming cost V 0 bases and J 3 bases; bases outside gene matches: 4. Germline loops: CDR1 SGHNT, CDR2 YYREEE (reference sequence). The CDR3 sequence is 15 residues long. The DNA of the CDR3 is TGTGCCAGCAGCTTGGCTGGGACAGGGAGCTACGAGCAGTACTTC. As protein: CASSLAGTGSYEQYF.

The chain couples TRBV28 to TRBJ2-7; D might be TRBD1 (6 bases). Germline CDR1 is MDHEN and CDR2 is SYDVKM. The CDR3 consists of 16 residues. V was pared by 2 bases and J by 3 bases, with 17 bases between. CDR3 region: CASSLQPRGAYYEQYF. The CDR3 nucleotides read TGTGCCAGCAGTTTACAGCCCAGGGGCGCTTACTACGAGCAGTACTTC.

J is TRBJ2-7 and V is TRBV5-4, with 12 nucleotides matching TRBD1. There are 15 residues in the CDR3. Germline V gene sequence: CDR1 SGHNT, CDR2 YYREEE (reference sequence). Trimming cost V 3 bases and J 2 bases; bases outside gene matches: 3. For the CDR3, the DNA is TGTGCCAGCAGCTCCGGGACAGGGGGCCCCTACGAGCAGTACTTC. Its translation is CASSSGTGGPYEQYF.

The chain links TRBV7-9 to TRBJ2-2, with TRBD1 matching over 7 bases. The CDR3 is 13 amino acids. Per germline, CDR1 SEHNR and CDR2 FQNEAQ (reference sequence). Losses at the gene ends were 6 bases for V and 4 bases for J; bases not matched to a gene: 2. The CDR3 here is CASRAGGTGELFF. In DNA form, the CDR3 reads TGTGCCAGCAGGGCAGGGGGCACCGGGGAGCTGTTTTTT.

V is TRBV5-1 and J is TRBJ2-2; 7 bases match TRBD2. CDR1 SGHRS and CDR2 YFSETQ come from the germline V gene. The CDR3 is made up of 16 amino acids. Losses at the gene ends were 4 bases for V and 3 bases for J; bases not matched to a gene: 9. CDR3 nucleotides: TGCGCCAGCAGCCTGGTAGCGGGTAGCCACACCGGGGAGCTGTTTTTT. Residues: CASSLVAGSHTGELFF. The variable domain in full, completed from reference TRBV5-1 and TRBJ2-2, reads KAGVTQTPRYLIKTRGQQVTLSCSPISGHRSVSWYQQTPGQGLQFLFEYFSETQRNKGNFPGRFSGRQFSNSRSEMNVSTLELGDSALYLCASSLVAGSHTGELFFGEGSRLTVL.

V gene TRBV6-5 combines with J gene TRBJ2-5; tentative D call: TRBD1 (6 bases). CDR1 and CDR2 (germline): MNHEY, SVGAGI. V shed 2 bases and J shed 0 bases, with 7 bases lying between them. CDR3 length equals 14 residues. CDR3 sequence (DNA): TGTGCCAGCAGTTACCAGGGGTACCAAGAGACCCAGTACTTC. Its translation: CASSYQGYQETQYF.

The V gene is TRBV6-5, the J gene TRBJ2-7; the D gene is possibly TRBD2 (5 bases). The CDR3 sequence is 15 residues long. V was shortened by 6 bases and J by 2 bases, with 17 bases between the two germline ends. Germline V gene sequence: CDR1 MNHEY, CDR2 SVGAGI. CDR3 sequence: CASSTRLKGTYEQYF. CDR3 coding DNA: TGTGCCAGCAGCACTAGGCTGAAAGGTACCTACGAGCAGTACTTC.

This chain links TRBV9 with TRBJ2-3, with D possibly being TRBD1 (5 bases). CDR1 SGDLS and CDR2 YYNGEE come from the germline V gene. The V end lost 2 bases, the J end lost 1 base, and 11 bases lay between the germline ends. CDR3 length equals 15 residues. CDR3 residues: CASSVGAVGTDTQYF. CDR3 DNA: TGTGCCAGCAGCGTTGGGGCCGTGGGCACAGATACGCAGTATTTT.

About this clone itself: The identical CDR3 is also encoded by other nucleotide sequences in the sample. The CDR3 bases are TGTGCCAGCAGTGGCAGCTACGAGCAGTACTTC. This encodes CASSGSYEQYF. J is TRBJ2-7 and V is TRBV2, with no clear D. Germline V gene data show CDR1 as SNHLY and CDR2 as FYNNEI. V was pared by 4 bases and J by 3 bases, with 4 bases between. The CDR3 extends over 11 amino acids.

The gene calls are TRBV13 and TRBJ2-3, with TRBD2 matching over 7 bases. Germline CDR1 reads PRHDT; CDR2 reads FYEKMQ (reference sequence). The length of the CDR3 is 17 residues. V trimming: 0 bases; J trimming: 0 bases; junction bases outside the gene matches: 6. For the CDR3, the DNA is TGTGCCAGCAGCTTAGGGTCTAGCGGCCACAGCACAGATACGCAGTATTTT. Its protein product is CASSLGSSGHSTDTQYF.

This clone has a handful of counts. This sequence joins TRBV4-3 and TRBJ1-3, with unresolved D. Germline V gene data show CDR1 as LGHNA and CDR2 as YSLEER. V was trimmed by 4 bases and J by 1 base, leaving 11 bases between them. The CDR3 covers 15 residues. This CDR3 is CASSRRTGSGNTIYF. The CDR3 DNA reads TGCGCCAGCAGCCGCCGCACGGGTTCTGGAAACACCATATATTTT.

V usage is TRBV6-5 and J usage is TRBJ1-2, with 7 bases aligning to TRBD1. Per germline, CDR1 MNHEY and CDR2 SVGAGI. CDR3 length: 15 amino acids. V shed 5 bases, J shed 7 bases, and the junction held 13 bases outside the gene matches. CDR3 coding DNA: TGTGCCAGCAGTCCGAAATACCAGGGGGGAGGTGGCTACACCTTC. Protein: CASSPKYQGGGGYTF.

The genes are TRBV7-9 and TRBJ1-4; D call uncertain. The germline V gene has CDR1 SEHNR and CDR2 FQNEAQ (reference sequence). Trimming removed 4 bases at V and 0 bases at J, with 6 bases between. The CDR3 is 14 amino acids. The CDR3 loop is CASSSGATNEKLFF. Written as DNA, the CDR3 is TGTGCCAGCAGCTCCGGGGCAACTAATGAAAAACTGTTTTTT.

The V call is TRBV6-5, the J call TRBJ2-7; D is unresolved. This CDR3 comprises 12 residues. V was trimmed by 5 bases and J by 3 bases, leaving 8 bases between them. Germline V CDR1 and CDR2: MNHEY, SVGAGI. The CDR3 DNA reads TGTGCCAGCAGTCCTCAGTTCTACGAGCAGTACTTC. Protein sequence: CASSPQFYEQYF.

The chain is built from TRBV6-5 and TRBJ1-1, with D uncertain. CDR1 MNHEY and CDR2 SVGAGI come from the germline V gene. The V end lost 5 bases, the J end lost 5 bases, and 6 bases lay between the germline ends. The CDR3 has 11 amino acids. In DNA, the CDR3 is TGTGCCAGCAGTCGAGAAACTGAAGCTTTCTTT. Translation: CASSRETEAFF.

The J gene is TRBJ1-1, the V gene TRBV30; D not certain. Germline V lookup: CDR1 GTSNPN, CDR2 SVGIG (reference sequence). CDR3 length: 12 residues. V lost 4 bases and J lost 5, with 11 bases in between. CDR3 DNA sequence: TGTGCCTGGAATCGGGGAGAGACTGAAGCTTTCTTT. Translating it yields CAWNRGETEAFF.

The CDR3 reads CASSPLGGLAGFEAYEQYF. CDR3 coding DNA: TGCGCCAGCAGCCCCTTAGGGGGACTAGCGGGATTTGAAGCCTACGAGCAGTACTTC. The chain carries TRBV4-1 and TRBJ2-7; 13 bases line up with TRBD2. V shed 4 bases, J shed 2 bases, and the junction held 14 bases outside the gene matches. The length of the CDR3 is 19 residues. From germline, CDR1 is MGHRA and CDR2 YSYEKL.